The next 9 T cell receptor beta chains were all read from a single sample in a study of post-analysis software for immune sequencing data. Study results and limitations: Patients had higher frequencies than controls of roughly five TRBV segments, including TRBV5-6, TRBV5-1 and TRBV20-1.

The antigens of these receptors remain unknown. Carried by the TCR beta cDNA libraries were unique molecular identifiers. TCRdb re-called the PCR reads with MiXCR, one entry per CDR3 protein. The profile covers 700,000 to 800,000 distinct CDR3 sequences, with around 27% appearing a single time and more than 0.55% taken by the ten largest. Material for sequencing was blood. All receptors derive from a girl aged 10 to 17 with multiple sclerosis.

As for this clonotype: One end of the junction fails to match germline, which may point to a read error. The rearrangement links TRBV28 to TRBJ2-7; 8 positions agree with TRBD1. This CDR3 has 15 amino acids. The germline V gene encodes CDR1 MDHEN and CDR2 SYDVKM. The CDR3 nucleotides read TGTGCCAGCAGCCCACCCTGGACAGGGACCTACGGGCAGTACTTC. Translating gives CASSPPWTGTYGQYF.

The chain is built from TRBV2 and TRBJ1-5; 7 nucleotides line up with TRBD1. V dropped 9 bases and J dropped 0; count of bases not matched to a gene: 8. The germline gives CDR1 SNHLY, CDR2 FYNNEI. The CDR3 covers 15 residues. CDR3 region: CARDVTGDSNQPQHF. CDR3 bases: TGTGCCAGAGACGTAACAGGGGATAGCAATCAGCCCCAGCATTTT.

The chain links TRBV12-3 or TRBV12-4 to TRBJ2-7; a weak D match, TRBD1 (5 bases). The CDR3 loop spans 14 amino acids. V lost 6 bases, J lost 4 bases, and 16 bases lay in between. The CDR3 sequence: CASRGPNVRYEQYF. The CDR3 DNA follows: TGTGCCAGCAGGGGGCCTAACGTACGATACGAGCAGTACTTC.

This clonotype was counted between two and nine times. The gene calls are TRBV20-1 and TRBJ1-2; D is undetermined. CDR3 length: 15 amino acids. V lost 0 bases and J 5 bases, leaving 16 bases between the germline ends. Per germline, CDR1 DFQATT and CDR2 SNEGSKA (reference sequence). The CDR3 DNA reads TGCAGTGCTAGAGATCAGAGGGAGTGGGTTTATGGCTACACCTTC. This sequence encodes CSARDQREWVYGYTF.

This chain uses TRBV27 with TRBJ2-7, with TRBD2 matching over 13 bases. V gave up 3 bases and J gave up 12 bases; unmatched junction bases: 14. The germline CDR1 and CDR2 sequences are MNHEY and SMNVEV (reference sequence). The CDR3 contains 16 residues. CDR3 in amino acids: CASSLRLGLAGVNRYF. The CDR3 DNA is TGTGCCAGCAGTTTGAGGTTAGGACTAGCGGGGGTTAATCGGTACTTC.

This clonotype was seen more than once but under ten times. The rearrangement joins TRBV29-1 to TRBJ2-5, with 7 bases lining up with TRBD1. Germline V gene sequence: CDR1 SQVTM, CDR2 ANQGSEA. The CDR3 is 13 residues long. The V gene end was trimmed by 8 bases and the J gene end by 0 bases; junction bases not matched to a gene: 6. The CDR3 is CSWGQLYQETQYF. The CDR3 nucleotides read TGCAGCTGGGGACAGCTGTACCAAGAGACCCAGTACTTC.

This clonotype has a handful of counts. The gene calls are TRBV11-2 and TRBJ2-7; 8 bases agree with TRBD2. The length of the CDR3 is 14 residues. From germline, CDR1 is SGHAT and CDR2 FQNNGV. Trimming took 2 bases from V and 6 from J; bases not matched to a gene: 6. CDR3 DNA: TGTGCCAGCAGCTTAAGGGCGGGAGGTCTCGAGCAGTACTTC. It translates to CASSLRAGGLEQYF.

This clonotype was detected only a few times. The chain carries TRBV7-2 and TRBJ2-3; D may match TRBD1 or TRBD2 (5 bases each). This CDR3 is 15 amino acids long. CDR1 SGHTA and CDR2 FQGNSA come from the germline V gene. V lost 7 bases and J lost 1, with 15 bases in between. The CDR3 bases are TGTGCCAGCAACTGGGGGACCGCCGGCACAGATACGCAGTATTTT. This translates into CASNWGTAGTDTQYF.

CDR3 coding DNA: TGCAGTGCTAGCTCGGCTAGCGGACTCAATGAGCAGTACTTC. Protein sequence: CSASSASGLNEQYF. This chain connects TRBV20-1 to TRBJ2-5, with TRBD2 matching 7 bases. Looked up from germline, CDR1 is DFQATT and CDR2 is SNEGSKA (reference sequence). Trimming at V came to 3 bases and at J to 11 bases, leaving 15 bases not matched to a gene. The CDR3 has 14 amino acids.